This TCR beta chain was identified during a study of OX40 agonist ivuxolimab in advanced cancers. Notes on the research overall: Ivuxolimab, which targeted the costimulatory receptor OX40 (CD134), was an agonistic, fully human IgG2 monoclonal antibody. Intravenous ivuxolimab was administered to patients every 2 weeks at six dose levels: 0.01, 0.1, 0.3, 1.5, 3 and 10 mg/kg. Among the 50 to 55 dose-escalation patients, 19 had hepatocellular carcinoma, roughly 15 melanoma, 9 renal cell carcinoma and 9 head and neck cancer. The dose-escalation cohort was about 83% male with a mean age of about 58 years, ranging from roughly 23 to 90. Patients were allowed to have had prior anti-PD-1, anti-PD-L1 or anti-CTLA-4 therapy, and around 43% of the dose-escalation patients had been treated with checkpoint inhibitors. Partial responses occurred in three dose-escalation patients, of whom one had hepatocellular carcinoma and two had cutaneous melanoma. Peripheral TCRbeta sequencing was intended to test whether TCR sequence diversity was altered and clonal T-cell expansion was caused by ivuxolimab. The paper covers the monotherapy dose-escalation part of the phase I ivuxolimab trial, which included N of about 51 patients. Summary of the overall study and its limitations: Low levels of normalized T-cell clonal expansion were also shown by some nonresponding patients. After ivuxolimab, more expanded clones were found on average in CD8+ T cells than in CD4+ T cells. At doses of 0.1 to 3.0 mg/kg, clonal expansion of both CD4+ and CD8+ T cells in blood was seen between baseline and week 6. In partial responders in the 0.1-3.0 mg/kg groups, normalized peripheral clonal expansion was found to be among the lowest, especially among CD8+ T cells. The antigen specificity of the clonally expanded peripheral T cells was not determined.

On this clone itself: Its antigen is currently not known. Base qualities are missing; no much larger clone stands one base away.

Including cysteine and phenylalanine, the CDR3 has 16 amino acids. Here the CDR3 DNA is all that survives: 48 bases in frame from base 1. Via the germline V gene, CDR1 is SGHTA and CDR2 FQGTGA. V sheds 1 base and J sheds 7 bases, leaving 17 bases between their ends. Genomic DNA was isolated from the sorted cells so that the TCRbeta CDR3 region could be sequenced. TCRbeta CDR3 regions were sequenced using the immunoSEQ Assay. This is the immuneACCESS table as TCRdb keeps it, with only in-frame sequences that have V and J called. A part of the clones is gone; compared with another copy, unresolved V genes explain less than half, and the rest is unexplained. In this sample the table shows approximately 59,000 clones, 70% to 90% of which occur a single time. The top ten constitute 0.75% of the sample. Patients with a history of autoimmune disease or receiving systemic immunosuppression were excluded from the trial. Peripheral blood for TCR sequencing was collected from all dose cohorts at baseline, on cycle 4 day 1, and on cycle 7 day 1. The samples were drawn from a first-in-human, open-label, multicenter phase I dose-escalation trial of ivuxolimab. Adults with locally advanced or metastatic melanoma, renal cell carcinoma, hepatocellular carcinoma or head and neck squamous cell carcinoma were enrolled in the trial. Before TCR sequencing, CD4+ and CD8+ T cells were separately sorted from peripheral blood.

Sample: CD4+ or CD8+ T cells sorted from blood, taken in a trial of the OX40 agonist ivuxolimab. This sequence originates from an adult with an advanced solid tumor such as melanoma, head and neck, liver or kidney cancer. The chain is made from TRBV7-3 and TRBJ2-1; D gene: possibly TRBD1, on 7 matching bases. Here is the DNA: TGTGCCAGCAGCTTAATGCAGGGGGGCGCGACTAATGAGCAGTTCTTC. Its translation is CASSLMQGGATNEQFF.